One sample yielded the 27 T cell receptor beta chains listed below, sequenced in a study of Ad26.COV2.S vaccination and SARS-CoV-2 variants (dated by TCRdb to the early 2020s). The treatment or condition label, read with the paper, signifies: roughly 18 received Ad26.COV2.S at low or high dose, single or two shots; roughly five received placebo; per-sample allocation not given. Repertoires of vaccine and placebo recipients were sequenced from samples taken on day 63 after the first injection. The library relied on the immunoSEQ multiplex PCR assay. The clones in this table, taken by TCRdb from immuneACCESS, are in-frame only. Not every clone is retained; where verified, under half of the shortfall comes from an unresolved V gene, and the cause of the rest is unknown. The sample table shows about 400,000 clones, and about nine tenths are seen once. The ten largest make up under 2% of the sample.

The sequencing here drew on peripheral blood, taken in a trial of Ad26.COV2.S vaccine versus placebo. The receptors derive from a person between 18 and 60 years old who received the Ad26.COV2.S COVID-19 vaccine or a placebo.

V gene TRBV7-9 combines with J gene TRBJ2-7, with D possibly called TRBD1 or TRBD2 (5 bases each). CDR1 and CDR2 from the germline V gene are SEHNR and FQNEAQ (reference sequence). Trimming stripped 5 bases from V and 4 bases from J, with 27 bases between. CDR3 size: 18 residues. The CDR3 coding sequence is TGTGCCAGCAGCCTCATAATCAACCCGGGACCGATTGAATACGAGCAGTACTTC. It is translated as CASSLIINPGPIEYEQYF.

The J gene is TRBJ1-4, the V gene TRBV19, with a possible D match to TRBD1 (6 bases). V lost 5 bases, J lost 7 bases, and 17 bases lay in between. This CDR3 is 15 amino acids long. CDR1 is LNHDA, CDR2 SQIVND, per germline (reference sequence). In DNA form, the CDR3 reads TGTGCCAGTAGTTTACATTTCAGGGGACGTGAAAAACTGTTTTTT. This translates into CASSLHFRGREKLFF.

This chain connects TRBV28 to TRBJ1-3; D is possibly TRBD1 (6 bases). V lost 1 base to trimming and J lost 2 bases, with 9 bases between them. The CDR3 runs 15 residues. CDR1 and CDR2 (germline): MDHEN, SYDVKM. The CDR3 is CASSLLDSTGNTIYF. CDR3 in DNA: TGTGCCAGCAGTTTATTGGACAGTACTGGAAACACCATATATTTT.

The rearrangement joins TRBV4-1 to TRBJ2-4, with TRBD2 matching 10 bases. There are 17 residues in the CDR3. Germline lookup yields CDR1 MGHRA and CDR2 YSYEKL. With V trimmed by 1 base and J by 7 bases, 10 bases remained unmatched. This chain's CDR3 is CASSQGGLAGVKNIQYF. CDR3 sequence (DNA): TGCGCCAGCAGCCAAGGGGGCCTAGCGGGAGTGAAGAACATTCAGTACTTC.

This clone is a singleton in its sample. The V gene is TRBV30, the J gene TRBJ2-2, with D possibly TRBD1 on 5 matching bases. V was clipped by 2 bases and J by 0 bases, with 22 bases between them. The CDR3 is 19 residues long. Per the germline V gene, CDR1 is GTSNPN and CDR2 is SVGIG (reference sequence). CDR3 protein: CAWSRPFVRGHPNTGELFF. CDR3 in DNA: TGTGCCTGGAGTCGCCCTTTTGTAAGAGGACACCCGAACACCGGGGAGCTGTTTTTT.

This clone was counted a few times. The chain carries TRBV4-1 and TRBJ1-1; D not certain. V lost 1 base and J 1 base, leaving 13 bases between the germline ends. CDR1 and CDR2 (germline): MGHRA, YSYEKL. CDR3 length: 16 amino acids. CDR3 sequence reads: CASSQGAGMANTEAFF. DNA for the CDR3: TGCGCCAGCAGCCAAGGGGCAGGCATGGCGAACACTGAAGCTTTCTTT.

Only a few counts were recorded for this clone. J is TRBJ2-1 and V is TRBV7-8, with D tentatively TRBD1 (6 bases). V was trimmed by 2 bases and J by 7 bases, leaving 15 bases between them. This CDR3 region has 15 residues. CDR1 SGHVS and CDR2 FQNEAQ come from the germline V gene. In nucleotides, the CDR3 is TGTGCCAGCAGCTTACTCCGAGGCAGGGGAAATGAGCAGTTCTTC. Amino acid sequence: CASSLLRGRGNEQFF. Filled out from reference TRBV7-8 and TRBJ2-1, the complete variable domain reads GAGVSQSPRYKVAKRGQDVALRCDPISGHVSLFWYQQALGQGPEFLTYFQNEAQLDKSGLPSDRFFAERPEGSVSTLKIQRTQQEDSAVYLCASSLLRGRGNEQFFGPGTRLTVL.

The chain employs TRBV5-4 and TRBJ1-1; tentative D call: TRBD1 (6 bases). V gave up 1 base and J gave up 8 bases, with 9 bases separating them. This CDR3 contains 12 residues. CDR1 is SGHNT and CDR2 is YYREEE in the germline V gene (reference sequence). The chain's CDR3 is CASSLTGREAFF. The CDR3 DNA reads TGTGCCAGCAGCTTGACAGGGCGGGAAGCTTTCTTT. The complete variable domain, with remaining parts taken from reference TRBV5-4 and TRBJ1-1, reads ETGVTQSPTHLIKTRGQQVTLRCSSQSGHNTVSWYQQALGQGPQFIFQYYREEENGRGNFPPRFSGLQFPNYSSELNVNALELDDSALYLCASSLTGREAFFGQGTRLTVV.

This chain links TRBV9 with TRBJ2-1, with 11 positions matching TRBD1. The CDR3 runs to 14 residues. Germline loops: CDR1 SGDLS, CDR2 YYNGEE. Germline trimming cut 5 bases from V and 8 bases from J; bases unmatched to any gene: 6. The DNA of the CDR3 is TGTGCCAGCAGTAGGACAGGGGGCCGGGATGAGCAGTTCTTC. Protein sequence: CASSRTGGRDEQFF.

The chain is built from TRBV5-1 and TRBJ1-2; TRBD1 aligns across 10 bases. CDR1 and CDR2 (germline): SGHRS, YFSETQ. After removal of 0 bases from V and 3 bases from J, the junction contained 5 bases not matched to a gene. The CDR3 totals 16 residues. CDR3 protein: CASSLGGQGTDYGYTF. The DNA for the CDR3 is TGCGCCAGCAGCTTGGGGGGACAGGGGACGGACTATGGCTACACCTTC. Full variable domain (rest looked up from reference TRBV5-1 and TRBJ1-2): KAGVTQTPRYLIKTRGQQVTLSCSPISGHRSVSWYQQTPGQGLQFLFEYFSETQRNKGNFPGRFSGRQFSNSRSEMNVSTLELGDSALYLCASSLGGQGTDYGYTFGSGTRLTVV.

The chain is built from TRBV6-6 and TRBJ2-5, with 8 bases that match TRBD2. The CDR3 covers 15 residues. Germline V gene data show CDR1 as MNHNY and CDR2 as SVGAGI (reference sequence). V gave up 6 bases and J gave up 4 bases; unmatched junction bases: 10. For the CDR3, the DNA is TGTGCCAGCAGAGACCAGCGGGAGACGGTAGAGACCCAGTACTTC. Protein product: CASRDQRETVETQYF.

The count of this clone is one. The chain is built from TRBV5-1 and TRBJ2-3; D call uncertain. The V end was cut by 0 bases, the J end by 0 bases, with 11 bases between. Looked up from germline, CDR1 is SGHRS and CDR2 is YFSETQ. The CDR3 has 16 residues. CDR3 amino acids: CASSLVLQTSTDTQYF. The CDR3 coding sequence is TGCGCCAGCAGCTTGGTTCTACAGACAAGCACAGATACGCAGTATTTT.

The chain combines TRBV3-1 (or the pseudogene TRBV3-2) with TRBJ1-1, with D unclear. The CDR3 length is 16 residues. Between the trimmed V and J ends, which lost 0 bases and 7 bases, there was a span of 18 bases. Germline-derived CDR1 and CDR2 are LGHDT and YNNKEL (reference sequence). For the CDR3, the DNA is TGTGCCAGCAGCCAAGATCGGAGCCTAGGTTTGGGTGAAGCTTTCTTT. Translation: CASSQDRSLGLGEAFF.

The chain employs TRBV30 and TRBJ2-1; tentatively, D is TRBD1 or TRBD2 (5 bases each). The CDR3 spans 14 residues. The germline CDR1 and CDR2 sequences are GTSNPN and SVGIG (reference sequence). The V gene lost 5 bases and the J gene lost 3 bases, with 14 bases spanning the gap. The CDR3: CAWGRGTIYNEQFF. For the CDR3, the DNA is TGTGCCTGGGGTAGAGGGACGATCTACAATGAGCAGTTCTTC.

The chain links TRBV5-4 to TRBJ2-3; D gene ambiguous. The V and J ends lost 0 bases and 4 bases respectively, with 6 bases between them. The germline V gene has CDR1 SGHNT and CDR2 YYREEE (reference sequence). CDR3 size: 13 residues. The CDR3 DNA follows: TGTGCCAGCAGCTTGGGCCTAGCAGATACGCAGTATTTT. Encoded protein: CASSLGLADTQYF. The complete variable domain, with remaining parts taken from reference TRBV5-4 and TRBJ2-3, reads ETGVTQSPTHLIKTRGQQVTLRCSSQSGHNTVSWYQQALGQGPQFIFQYYREEENGRGNFPPRFSGLQFPNYSSELNVNALELDDSALYLCASSLGLADTQYFGPGTRLTVL.

The rearrangement links TRBV5-1 to TRBJ2-1, with 12 bases identical to TRBD2. Trimming removed 5 bases from V and 6 bases from J; junction bases left unmatched: 3. The CDR3 has 14 amino acids. CDR1 SGHRS and CDR2 YFSETQ come from the germline V gene. CDR3 nucleotides: TGCGCCAGCAGGAGACTAGCGGGAGCCAATGAGCAGTTCTTC. Translating gives CASRRLAGANEQFF.

The V call is TRBV13, the J call TRBJ2-3; D unresolved. The CDR3 extends over 15 amino acids. The V gene lost 5 bases and the J gene lost 0 bases, with 12 bases spanning the gap. Germline CDR1 PRHDT, CDR2 FYEKMQ (reference sequence). The CDR3 loop reads CASSPLPTSTDTQYF. The CDR3 DNA sequence: TGTGCCAGCAGCCCCCTCCCTACTAGCACAGATACGCAGTATTTT.

J is TRBJ1-1 and V is TRBV4-1, with D uncertain. The germline V gene has CDR1 MGHRA and CDR2 YSYEKL. This CDR3 contains 16 residues. V gave up 0 bases and J gave up 4 bases, with 15 bases separating them. The CDR3 DNA sequence: TGCGCCAGCAGCCAAGAGTTCGGAGCCAAGGTCACTGAAGCTTTCTTT. This sequence encodes CASSQEFGAKVTEAFF.

CDR3 loop: CASSFRQGFDYGYTF. The CDR3 DNA follows: TGTGCCAGCAGCTTTAGACAGGGGTTCGACTATGGCTACACCTTC. This chain joins TRBV5-6 and TRBJ1-2, with 8 bases identical to TRBD1. This CDR3 is 15 amino acids long. V was pared by 2 bases and J by 3 bases, with 6 bases of the junction left unmatched. Germline lookup yields CDR1 SGHDT and CDR2 YYEEEE.

This sequence joins TRBV3-1 (or the pseudogene TRBV3-2) and TRBJ2-1; the D is unclear. Trimming stripped 3 bases from V and 1 base from J, with 16 bases between. The germline CDR1 and CDR2 sequences are LGHDT and YNNKEL (reference sequence). This CDR3 spans 17 amino acids. CDR3 in amino acids: CASSQPVGSRSYNEQFF. Written as DNA, the CDR3 is TGTGCCAGCAGCCAGCCCGTGGGGTCGAGGTCCTACAATGAGCAGTTCTTC.

Ten or more counts support this clone. The chain uses TRBV18 and TRBJ1-6; TRBD1 aligns across 9 bases. V gave up 5 bases and J gave up 9 bases; unmatched junction bases: 5. Looked up from germline, CDR1 is KGHSH and CDR2 is LQKENI. This CDR3 has 14 amino acids. The CDR3, as DNA: TGTGCCAGCTCATACACAGGGGGCGGTTCACCCCTCCACTTT. Amino acid sequence: CASSYTGGGSPLHF. Full variable domain (outside the CDR3, taken from reference TRBV18 and TRBJ1-6): NAGVMQNPRHLVRRRGQEARLRCSPMKGHSHVYWYRQLPEEGLKFMVYLQKENIIDESGMPKERFSAEFPKEGPSILRIQQVVRGDSAAYFCASSYTGGGSPLHFGNGTRLTVT.

This sequence joins TRBV12-3 or TRBV12-4 and TRBJ2-2, with unresolved D. Trimming took 6 bases from V and 2 from J, leaving 4 bases between them. This CDR3 contains 12 residues. The CDR3 here is CASSYNTGELFF. For the CDR3, the DNA is TGTGCCAGCAGCTATAACACCGGGGAGCTGTTTTTT.

This clone appeared a few times. The chain couples TRBV30 to TRBJ1-1, with D possibly matching TRBD1 (5 bases). The CDR3 extends over 13 amino acids. Germline V gene sequence: CDR1 GTSNPN, CDR2 SVGIG (reference sequence). V was clipped by 3 bases and J by 5 bases, with 13 bases between them. This chain's CDR3 is CAWSKGRSTEAFF. The CDR3 nucleotides read TGTGCCTGGAGCAAGGGGAGGAGTACTGAAGCTTTCTTT. Variable domain in full (rest from reference TRBV30 and TRBJ1-1): SQTIHQWPATLVQPVGSPLSLECTVEGTSNPNLYWYRQAAGRGLQLLFYSVGIGQISSEVPQNLSASRPQDRQFILSSKKLLLSDSGFYLCAWSKGRSTEAFFGQGTRLTVV.

The chain carries TRBV28 and TRBJ1-3; no clear D gene. CDR3 length: 14 amino acids. Looked up from germline, CDR1 is MDHEN and CDR2 is SYDVKM. Trimming shortened V by 3 bases and J by 0 bases, and 6 bases separated the two germline ends. This chain's CDR3 is CASSLKPSGNTIYF. The CDR3 DNA sequence: TGTGCCAGCAGTTTGAAACCCTCTGGAAACACCATATATTTT.

The chain employs TRBV10-3 and TRBJ1-3; possibly TRBD1 for D (6 bases). V gave up 2 bases and J gave up 0 bases, with 11 bases separating them. Germline values: CDR1 ENHRY, CDR2 SYGVKD. The CDR3 sequence is 16 residues long. CDR3 sequence: CAISEPGQISGNTIYF. DNA of the CDR3: TGTGCCATCAGTGAGCCAGGACAGATCTCTGGAAACACCATATATTTT.

The chain has TRBV10-2 and TRBJ2-7; unclear D gene. The CDR3 consists of 15 residues. CDR1 WSHSY and CDR2 SAAADI come from the germline V gene. V lost 6 bases to trimming and J lost 2 bases, with 17 bases between them. Here the CDR3 DNA reads TGCGCCAGCAGCGATAGAAACACAGAAACCTACGAGCAGTACTTC. Residues: CASSDRNTETYEQYF.

The chain has TRBV11-3 and TRBJ2-6; 8 nucleotides match TRBD1. Unmatched junction bases numbered 11, after V lost 7 bases and J lost 0 bases. The CDR3 is made up of 18 amino acids. Per germline, CDR1 SGHNT and CDR2 YENEEA. The CDR3 region is CASNLFGQGNSGANVLTF. Written as DNA, the CDR3 is TGTGCCAGCAACCTTTTTGGACAGGGCAACTCTGGGGCCAACGTCCTGACTTTC.